A single T cell receptor beta chain is shown here with its context. This entry belongs to a study of blood T cell repertoires in COVID-19. Looking at the study overall: Whether acute or convalescent, the COVID-19 samples came from the United States, Italy and Spain. In each case, the material was cDNA or gDNA derived from T cells, B-cell-depleted T cells, or PBMCs.

Clones were sequenced by immunoSEQ multiplex PCR, and TCRdb holds only the in-frame ones, with some missing. This table has 90,000 to 150,000 clones, 85% to 90% appearing once. The ends lost 3 bases at V and 2 bases at J; junction bases unmatched: 9. Germline-derived CDR1 and CDR2 are LNHDA and SQIVND (reference sequence). CDR3 length: 16 amino acids. Specimen: peripheral blood. This sequence originates from a man in his 70s who had recovered from COVID-19. V is TRBV19 and J is TRBJ2-7, with 8 bases matching TRBD1. CDR3 in amino acids: CASSITPGTGTYEQYF. The CDR3, as DNA: TGTGCCAGTAGTATCACACCCGGGACAGGAACCTACGAGCAGTACTTC.